This TCR beta chain was found in a study of vaccination and CD4 T cells after COVID-19. At the level of the study: At a median around 70 days (range 14 to 241) after dose two, post-vaccine samples were obtained. Day 14 and days 161 to 241 post-vaccination were the sampling points for a few convalescent patients.

This clonotype showed up just a few times. Its specificity is unknown. The time point denotes: late sampling 161 to 241 days after vaccination in three convalescent patients. Indicated treatment: approximately 9-day PBMC culture with coronavirus spike peptide pools or control peptides (ViraFEST assay). Cultured CD4+ T cell DNA was sequenced using the Oncomine TCR Beta short-read assay. TCRdb re-analysed the PCR reads in MiXCR, keeping a single row per CDR3 protein. The repertoire consists of about 20,000 distinct CDR3 sequences, with roughly 35% occurring once and the leading ten covering about 3%. The CDR3 totals 15 residues. Germline V gives CDR1 ENHRY, CDR2 SYGVKD. V was pared by 2 bases and J by 3 bases, with 14 bases between.

This clonotype originated in a human donor who had recovered from COVID-19. The J gene is TRBJ2-7, the V gene TRBV10-3; the D is unclear. Here the sequenced sample was CD4+ T cells from blood, cultured in vitro, taken about 7 months after SARS-CoV-2 vaccination. CDR3 sequence: CAISETVVLGYEQYF. Here the CDR3 DNA reads TGTGCCATCAGTGAGACGGTAGTTTTGGGCTACGAGCAGTACTTC.